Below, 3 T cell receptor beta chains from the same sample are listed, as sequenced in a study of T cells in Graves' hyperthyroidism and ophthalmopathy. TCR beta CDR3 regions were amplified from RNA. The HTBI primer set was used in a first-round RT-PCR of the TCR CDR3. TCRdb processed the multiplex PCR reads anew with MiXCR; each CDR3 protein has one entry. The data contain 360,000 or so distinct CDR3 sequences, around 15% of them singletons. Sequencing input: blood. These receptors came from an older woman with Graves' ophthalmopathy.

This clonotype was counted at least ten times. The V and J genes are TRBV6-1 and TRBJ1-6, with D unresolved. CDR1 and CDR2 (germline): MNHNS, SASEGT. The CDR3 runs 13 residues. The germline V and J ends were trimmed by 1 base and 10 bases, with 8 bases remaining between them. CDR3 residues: CASSEGLGSPLHF. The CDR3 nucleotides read TGTGCCAGCAGTGAAGGGTTGGGATCACCCCTCCACTTT.

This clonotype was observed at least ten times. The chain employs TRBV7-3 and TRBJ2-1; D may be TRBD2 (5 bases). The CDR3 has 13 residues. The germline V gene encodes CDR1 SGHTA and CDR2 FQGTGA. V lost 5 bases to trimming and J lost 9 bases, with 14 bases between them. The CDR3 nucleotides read TGTGCCAGCAGCCTCCCCTCTAGCCGTGAGCAGTTCTTC. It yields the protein CASSLPSSREQFF.

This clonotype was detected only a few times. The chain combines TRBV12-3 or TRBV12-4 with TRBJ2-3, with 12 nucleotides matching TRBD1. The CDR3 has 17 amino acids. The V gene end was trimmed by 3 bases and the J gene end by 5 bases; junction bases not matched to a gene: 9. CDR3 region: CASSLGRDRGPVDTQYF. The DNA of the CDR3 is TGTGCCAGCAGTTTGGGTCGGGACAGGGGGCCTGTAGATACGCAGTATTTT.